The clone carrying this T cell receptor beta chain was seen just once. The data stem from a study of blood T cell repertoires in COVID-19. Study summary: Sites in the United States, Italy and Spain provided acute and convalescent COVID-19 samples. PBMCs, B-cell-depleted T cells, or T cells provided the cDNA or gDNA that made up the material.

Authors' analysis steps: Researchers report that nucleated cell counts were estimated from reference gene primer amplification. Sequencing used immunoSEQ multiplex PCR; TCRdb keeps in-frame clones, though not all of them. Clone size and the V and J calls come from that table; the DNA yielded D and trimming. The table records about 76,000 clones, over 70% of them present only once. V lost 5 bases, J lost 1 base, and 11 bases lay in between. Germline V CDR1 and CDR2: SNHLY, FYNNEI. This CDR3 is built from 14 residues. The TCR sequence derives from a man aged 50 to 60 with active COVID-19. Sequencing was carried out using peripheral blood. The V and J genes are TRBV2 and TRBJ1-1; no clear D gene. The CDR3 here is CASSKSGSNTEAFF. CDR3 nucleotide sequence: TGTGCCAGCAGTAAATCGGGTTCGAACACTGAAGCTTTCTTT.